This T cell receptor beta chain was captured by sequencing in a study of blood T cell repertoires in COVID-19. The CDR3 has 15 residues. V was pared by 3 bases and J by 8 bases, with 4 bases of the junction left unmatched. Germline CDR1 and CDR2: KGHSH and LQKENI. The protocol was immunoSEQ multiplex PCR, while the TCRdb copy is restricted to in-frame clones and leaves out a portion. The sample holds 250,000 to 350,000 clones, around nine tenths seen once. Sequenced input: peripheral blood. This receptor was identified in a woman in her thirties with COVID-19, enrolled during active disease. This sequence joins TRBV18 and TRBJ2-4; 13 positions agree with TRBD2. CDR3 amino acids: CASSPLLAGGDIQYF. For the CDR3, the DNA is TGTGCCAGCTCACCCTTACTAGCGGGAGGGGACATTCAGTACTTC.